The 31 T cell receptor beta chains in this list originate from one sample, sequenced in a study of metastatic and nonmetastatic thyroid tumors. Every patient underwent thyroid surgery untreated. Using MiXCR, TCRdb reanalyzed the PCR reads. The sample has some 64,000 clones, approximately 4% seen once; the top ten hold 20% to 25%. Sequencing was done on a sample of blood. These receptors were collected from a female donor with papillary thyroid cancer or a benign thyroid nodule (not recorded which). Some clones in this sample may be carry-over from other donors' samples.

This clone was counted between two and nine times. The junction and the germline gene differ at one end; a read error may be behind it. Other DNA sequences in the sample encode the same CDR3. This chain links TRBV28 with TRBJ1-6; D is unresolved. CDR1 MDHEN and CDR2 SYDVKM come from the germline V gene. The CDR3 contains 13 residues. The CDR3 is CASSSRSPPTLHF. DNA for the CDR3: TGCGCCAGCAGCTCAAGGTCCCCTCCAACCCTACACTTT.

This clone has at least ten counts. V is TRBV2 and J is TRBJ2-3, with 8 bases matching TRBD2. Germline V gene data show CDR1 as SNHLY and CDR2 as FYNNEI. The trim removed 7 bases at V and 0 bases at J, leaving 15 bases unmatched. The CDR3 has 18 residues. CDR3: CASNKRPSSGISTDTQYF. In nucleotides, the CDR3 is TGTGCCAGCAACAAAAGACCGAGTAGCGGGATTAGCACAGATACGCAGTATTTT.

Details on this clone: This may stem from a read error, because a much larger clone lies one nucleotide away. This sample also contains other DNA sequences that code for the same CDR3. The chain has TRBV5-4 and TRBJ1-6; TRBD1 might be the D (5 bases). The length of the CDR3 is 13 residues. In germline, CDR1 is SGHNT, CDR2 YYREEE (reference sequence). In nucleotides, the CDR3 is TGTGCAAGCAGTTTGACGTCCTGGGGACGCCTCCACTTT. The encoded protein is CASSLTSWGRLHF.

The chain links TRBV19 to TRBJ1-5; D not resolved. Trimming took 3 bases from V and 5 from J, leaving 11 bases between them. Germline CDR1 LNHDA, CDR2 SQIVND (reference sequence). This CDR3 has 14 residues. The CDR3 region is CASSMAHSDQPQHF. In DNA, the CDR3 is TGTGCCAGTAGTATGGCACACAGCGATCAGCCCCAGCATTTT. Based on the CDR3 plus reference TRBV19 and TRBJ1-5, the full variable domain is DGGITQSPKYLFRKEGQNVTLSCEQNLNHDAMYWYRQDPGQGLRLIYYSQIVNDFQKGDIAEGYSVSREKKESFPLTVTSAQKNPTAFYLCASSMAHSDQPQHFGDGTRLSIL.

Note on this clone: This may arise from a read error, as a much more abundant clone is one base away. The same CDR3 also results from other DNA sequences found in this sample. The V gene is TRBV2, the J gene TRBJ2-1, with D hard to call. Germline V gives CDR1 SNHLY, CDR2 FYNNEI. This CDR3 spans 12 amino acids. The V end lost 9 bases, the J end lost 6 bases, and 12 bases lay between the germline ends. The CDR3 coding sequence is TGTGCCAGTCGCCCAGGCTCCAATGAGCAGTTCTTC. Its translation: CASRPGSNEQFF.

In this sample, this clone turned up a few times. The rearrangement uses TRBV6-2 or TRBV6-3 and TRBJ2-3; D gene uncertain. CDR1 is MNHEY and CDR2 is SVGEGT in the germline V gene. Trimming cost V 8 bases and J 6 bases, with 18 bases left between them. The CDR3 consists of 14 residues. DNA of the CDR3: TGTGCCAGCTCCCGAATCGGGCCCGGCGATACGCAGTATTTT. This codes for CASSRIGPGDTQYF.

This clone was counted many times. One end of the junction fails to match germline, which may point to a read error. Other DNA sequences of this sample code for an identical CDR3. J is TRBJ2-3 and V is TRBV7-9; 13 bases align to TRBD2. Germline loops: CDR1 SEHNR, CDR2 FQNEAQ (reference sequence). The CDR3 has 15 amino acids. CDR3 sequence: CASSRTSGSTDTQYF. CDR3 coding DNA: TGCGCCAGCAGCCGGACTAGCGGGAGTACAGATACGCAGTATTTT. Full variable domain (missing parts from reference TRBV7-9 and TRBJ2-3): DTGVSQNPRHKITKRGQNVTFRCDPISEHNRLYWYRQTLGQGPEFLTYFQNEAQLEKSRLLSDRFSAERPKGSFSTLEIQRTEQGDSAMYLCASSRTSGSTDTQYFGPGTRLTVL.

This clone appeared a few times. V is TRBV12-3 or TRBV12-4 and J is TRBJ2-5, with 7 bases that match TRBD1. Losses at the gene ends were 6 bases for V and 5 bases for J; bases not matched to a gene: 6. The CDR3 loop spans 13 amino acids. CDR3 in DNA: TGTGCCAGCAGCCTCCGGACAGGTGAGACCCAGTACTTC. This translates into CASSLRTGETQYF.

As to this clone: This clone may be a read error of a much larger clone one base away. This CDR3 is also generated by other DNA sequences in the sample. V usage is TRBV29-1 and J usage is TRBJ2-3; D gene ambiguous. The CDR3 loop spans 12 amino acids. CDR1 and CDR2 (germline): SQVTM, ANQGSEA. Deletions cut 6 bases from V and 1 base from J, with 8 bases between. The chain's CDR3 is CSVDGGTDTQYF. CDR3 in DNA: TGCAGCGTCGATGGGGGCACAGATACGCAGTATTTT.

This clone was found a few times. The gene calls are TRBV19 and TRBJ2-1, with D tentatively TRBD1 (7 bases). This CDR3 contains 18 residues. Trimming took off 0 bases at V and 4 bases at J, with 19 bases between the two ends. CDR1 is LNHDA and CDR2 is SQIVND in the germline V gene (reference sequence). DNA of the CDR3: TGTGCCAGTAGTATAGAGCGGGACAGTTCGTTTGGATACAATGAGCAGTTCTTC. Translating gives CASSIERDSSFGYNEQFF.

This clone was recorded many times. This chain connects TRBV7-9 to TRBJ2-1; TRBD2 aligns across 10 bases. Germline V gene data show CDR1 as SEHNR and CDR2 as FQNEAQ (reference sequence). The length of the CDR3 is 14 residues. V was clipped by 7 bases and J by 3 bases; unmatched bases: 3. CDR3 sequence (DNA): TGTGCCAGCACCCTAGCGGGAGTCTACAATGAGCAGTTCTTC. Amino acid sequence: CASTLAGVYNEQFF.

This clone came up many times. This may be a read error: a much more frequent sequence differs by one nucleotide. The chain is built from TRBV24-1 and TRBJ2-3; D might be TRBD1 (5 bases). The CDR3 has 12 amino acids. CDR1 and CDR2 from the germline V gene are KGHDR and SFDVKD. V gave up 9 bases and J gave up 4 bases, with 10 bases separating them. In DNA, the CDR3 is TGTGCCACCGACAGTGTTCCAGATACGCAGTATTTT. It translates to CATDSVPDTQYF.

To note about this clone: This clone may be a read error of a much larger clone one base away. V and J are TRBV11-2 and TRBJ2-5, with D uncertain. Trimming removed 4 bases at V and 5 bases at J, with 11 bases between. CDR1 SGHAT and CDR2 FQNNGV come from the germline V gene. This CDR3 region has 13 residues. Written as DNA, the CDR3 is TGTGCCAGCAGCTCCTCCCGGGCGGAGACCCAGTACTTC. Its translation is CASSSSRAETQYF.

This clone was counted ten times or more. The CDR3 sequence: CASSQEGWTGGIYGYTF. The CDR3 region has the DNA TGTGCCAGCAGCCAAGAGGGATGGACAGGGGGCATCTATGGCTACACCTTC. The chain is built from TRBV4-2 and TRBJ1-2, with TRBD1 matching 11 bases. Germline V gives CDR1 LGHNA, CDR2 YNFKEQ. Unmatched junction bases numbered 7, after V lost 0 bases and J lost 4 bases. CDR3 size: 17 residues.

This clone was found a few times. Sequence at one end of the junction differs from germline and may be a read error. V is TRBV2 and J is TRBJ1-2; no reliable D call. Germline V gives CDR1 SNHLY, CDR2 FYNNEI. This CDR3 is 13 amino acids long. CDR3 nucleotides: TGTACCAGCAGTCTAAGGTCCCTCTATGGCTACACCTTC. Translation: CTSSLRSLYGYTF.

This clone is judged medium-sized. V is TRBV6-1 and J is TRBJ2-7; 7 nucleotides line up with TRBD1. Unmatched junction bases numbered 8, after V lost 6 bases and J lost 3 bases. The length of the CDR3 is 14 residues. The V gene's germline CDR1 is MNHNS and CDR2 SASEGT. CDR3 protein: CASRPMTGNYEQYF. As DNA, the CDR3 is TGTGCCAGCAGGCCCATGACAGGGAACTACGAGCAGTACTTC.

This clone was counted between two and nine times. The junction and the germline gene differ at one end; a read error may be behind it. This chain connects TRBV20-1 to TRBJ2-1; a possible D gene is TRBD1 (6 bases). The J call is doubtful: the DNA matches TRBJ2-5 better. From germline, CDR1 is DFQATT and CDR2 SNEGSKA (reference sequence). The CDR3 contains 14 residues. In DNA form, the CDR3 reads TGCAGTGCTAGAGATTGGGACACACAAGATACCCAGTACTTC. As protein: CSARDWDTQDTQYF.

The genes are TRBV6-1 and TRBJ2-3, with 9 positions matching TRBD2. Germline V lookup: CDR1 MNHNS, CDR2 SASEGT. The junction had 2 bases not matched to a gene; V was cut back by 5 bases and J by 2 bases. The CDR3 totals 14 residues. CDR3 DNA: TGTGCCAGCAGTAAGGGACTAGCCACAGATACGCAGTATTTT. The encoded protein is CASSKGLATDTQYF.

The chain is built from TRBV6-1 and TRBJ2-2, with 7 nucleotides matching TRBD1. From germline, CDR1 is MNHNS and CDR2 SASEGT. The CDR3 spans 15 residues. J lost 7 bases, V lost 7 bases, and 12 bases had no gene match. CDR3 DNA sequence: TGTGCCAGCATGGTGACAGGGCAAAAATTCGGGGAGCTGTTTTTT. It translates to CASMVTGQKFGELFF.

There are many counts of this clone. This chain links TRBV5-1 with TRBJ2-3; 10 bases are a match to TRBD1. The V gene's germline CDR1 is SGHRS and CDR2 YFSETQ. The trim removed 4 bases at V and 3 bases at J, leaving 2 bases unmatched. The CDR3 has 14 residues. CDR3 DNA sequence: TGCGCCAGCAGCCGGGACAGGGGTACAGATACGCAGTATTTT. Protein product: CASSRDRGTDTQYF.

This chain joins TRBV6-1 and TRBJ1-5; unclear D gene. This CDR3 region has 16 residues. The germline V gene has CDR1 MNHNS and CDR2 SASEGT. V was cut by 4 bases and J by 3 bases, with 16 bases left in between. CDR3 nucleotide sequence: TGTGCCAGCAGTGGGAAAAAGGGAGCCGCCAATCAGCCCCAGCATTTT. It codes for CASSGKKGAANQPQHF.

This clone was seen many times. Within the sample, other DNA sequences also encode this same CDR3. CDR3 sequence (DNA): TGCGCCAGCAGCTTAGGGACTAGCAACGAGCAGTACTTC. This translates into CASSLGTSNEQYF. The rearrangement joins TRBV5-1 to TRBJ2-7; 9 bases align to TRBD2. Germline V CDR1 and CDR2: SGHRS, YFSETQ. The CDR3 runs to 13 residues. V was clipped by 2 bases and J by 5 bases; unmatched bases: 2.

Worth noting for this clone: A much more abundant neighbour one base away suggests this may be a read error. The chain uses TRBV4-1 and TRBJ1-1; D is uncertain. CDR3 length equals 17 residues. Trimming left V 2 bases short and J 6 bases short, with 22 bases between. The germline V gene encodes CDR1 MGHRA and CDR2 YSYEKL. For the CDR3, the DNA is TGCGCCAGCAGCCAAAACCCGGCAGTGGGGTTTCGCCCTGAAGCTTTCTTT. Protein: CASSQNPAVGFRPEAFF.

This clone was seen only a few times. The chain is built from TRBV24-1 and TRBJ2-4; D remains unclear. CDR3 size: 12 residues. Between the trimmed V and J ends, which lost 3 bases and 9 bases, there was a span of 8 bases. Germline V CDR1 and CDR2: KGHDR, SFDVKD. Written as DNA, the CDR3 is TGTGCCACCAGTGATGCAGGAAGCATTCAGTACTTC. Translating gives CATSDAGSIQYF.

This clone was found many times. CDR3 amino acids: CASSGTGGPSPSYEQYF. The CDR3 DNA follows: TGTGCCAGTAGTGGGACAGGGGGTCCTTCTCCGTCCTACGAGCAGTACTTC. J is TRBJ2-7 and V is TRBV19, with 11 nucleotides matching TRBD1. Trimming removed 5 bases from V and 1 base from J; junction bases left unmatched: 10. The CDR3 has 17 residues. From germline, CDR1 is LNHDA and CDR2 SQIVND (reference sequence).

About this clone: This clone may be a read error of a much larger clone one base away. Other DNA sequences within the sample encode an identical CDR3. The V call is TRBV3-1, the J call TRBJ2-1, with 9 bases that match TRBD2. The length of the CDR3 is 17 residues. The ends lost 4 bases at V and 1 base at J; junction bases unmatched: 8. Germline CDR1 and CDR2: LGHDT and YNNKEL (reference sequence). The DNA for the CDR3 is TGTGCCAGCAGCCCTGCGATAGCGGGAGTTTCCTACAATGAGCAGTTCTTC. Translation gives CASSPAIAGVSYNEQFF.

This clone was counted ten times or more. The V call is TRBV28, the J call TRBJ1-5; 7 nucleotides line up with TRBD1. Germline CDR1 is MDHEN and CDR2 is SYDVKM. This CDR3 comprises 14 residues. The J segment lost 7 bases and the V segment lost 7 bases, leaving 10 bases of the junction unmatched. The CDR3 nucleotides read TGTGCCAGCATAGGGGGCGGCCGGGGCCAGCCCCAGCATTTT. Protein product: CASIGGGRGQPQHF.

A note on this clone: Because it lacks the conserved phenylalanine or tryptophan at the end, this CDR3 is likely a read error. The V and J genes are TRBV12-3 or TRBV12-4 and TRBJ2-1; 10 bases are a match to TRBD2. The CDR3 contains 16 residues. V trimming: 6 bases; J trimming: 7 bases; junction bases outside the gene matches: 12. CDR3: CASRHGLAVVQNEQFL. CDR3 nucleotide sequence: TGTGCCAGCAGACATGGACTAGCGGTAGTTCAAAATGAGCAGTTCCTC.

This clone was seen ten or more times. The chain joins TRBV6-1 to TRBJ2-1; 10 bases map to TRBD1. V trimming: 6 bases; J trimming: 5 bases; junction bases outside the gene matches: 7. Germline CDR1 and CDR2: MNHNS and SASEGT. The CDR3 runs to 15 residues. The CDR3 DNA is TGTGCCAGCAGCATCCGGGACAGGGGTCACAATGAGCAGTTCTTC. This translates into CASSIRDRGHNEQFF.

This clone occurred many times. The rearrangement uses TRBV6-5 and TRBJ1-1, with D tentatively TRBD1 (5 bases). The CDR3 is made up of 17 amino acids. Germline V gene lookup returns CDR1 MNHEY and CDR2 SVGAGI. The V gene lost 2 bases and the J gene lost 0 bases, with 16 bases spanning the gap. This chain's CDR3 is CASSYPTTATMNTEAFF. The CDR3 nucleotides read TGTGCCAGCAGTTACCCTACGACAGCTACCATGAACACTGAAGCTTTCTTT.

Ten or more counts support this clone. This chain connects TRBV6-1 to TRBJ2-6; 11 positions agree with TRBD1. CDR1 is MNHNS and CDR2 is SASEGT in the germline V gene. The CDR3 runs to 18 residues. J gave up 0 bases and V 6 bases, and 7 bases lay outside the gene matches. The CDR3 DNA reads as TGTGCCAGCAGGACCGGGACAGGGGGACTCTCTGGGGCCAACGTCCTGACTTTC. Translation: CASRTGTGGLSGANVLTF.